A single sample is the source of the 14 T cell receptor beta chains below, sequenced in a study of CD8+CD57+ T cells in acquired aplastic anemia. Genomic DNA was employed as the template in profiling TCR beta VDJ and CDR3. From the reads, TCRdb called clonotypes with MiXCR, one entry per CDR3 protein. The sample shows 350,000 to 450,000 distinct CDR3 sequences, 55% to 70% of them seen only once. Source material: sorted CD4+, CD8+, or CD8+CD57+ T cells (not recorded which) from PBMCs. These receptors all come from a human donor in good health, serving as a control.

The table lists this clonotype with a count of one. No conserved phenylalanine or tryptophan is present at the end of the CDR3, so a read error is the likely explanation. The chain recombines TRBV9 with TRBJ1-2, with a possible D match to TRBD1 (5 bases). Germline V CDR1 and CDR2: SGDLS, YYNGEE. Trimming took 3 bases from V and 10 from J, leaving 16 bases between them. The CDR3 sequence is 13 residues long. The CDR3 loop is CASSGGQINDYTV. CDR3 nucleotides: TGTGCCAGCAGCGGGGGCCAGATCAACGACTACACCGTC.

V is TRBV11-2 and J is TRBJ1-1; D is uncertain. The germline gives CDR1 SGHAT, CDR2 FQNNGV. The CDR3 has 15 amino acids. V gave up 5 bases and J gave up 0 bases, with 13 bases separating them. This CDR3 is CASSRDFAMNTEAFF. The DNA of the CDR3 is TGTGCCAGCAGCAGAGACTTTGCAATGAACACTGAAGCTTTCTTT. The whole variable domain, remainder taken from reference TRBV11-2 and TRBJ1-1, is EAGVAQSPRYKIIEKRQSVAFWCNPISGHATLYWYQQILGQGPKLLIQFQNNGVVDDSQLPKDRFSAERLKGVDSTLKIQPAKLEDSAVYLCASSRDFAMNTEAFFGQGTRLTVV.

Points on this clonotype: Relative to the germline gene, one junction end is altered; a read error may explain this. The chain employs TRBV2 and TRBJ2-7; maybe TRBD1 (6 bases). In germline, CDR1 is SNHLY, CDR2 FYNNEI. The CDR3 spans 13 residues. CDR3 region: CASSLGHGQYFDF. CDR3 nucleotide sequence: TGTGCCAGCAGTTTGGGACACGGGCAGTACTTCGACTTC.

This clonotype was picked up one time. One end of the junction fails to match germline, which may point to a read error. The genes are TRBV20-1 and TRBJ1-2; the D is unclear. The CDR3 consists of 12 residues. The germline CDR1 and CDR2 sequences are DFQATT and SNEGSKA (reference sequence). The CDR3: CSAGDDRSRYTF. Written as DNA, the CDR3 is TGCAGTGCTGGAGATGATCGATCGCGCTACACCTTC.

In this sample, this clonotype turned up many times. The rearrangement joins TRBV11-2 to TRBJ1-4; 10 bases align to TRBD1. This CDR3 contains 15 residues. With 1 base clipped from V and 8 bases from J, the junction kept 4 bases outside the gene matches. The germline V gene has CDR1 SGHAT and CDR2 FQNNGV. CDR3 DNA sequence: TGTGCCAGCAGCTTAGGTGGGACAGGGGAGGAAAAACTGTTTTTT. This gives the protein CASSLGGTGEEKLFF.

About this clonotype itself: The germline gene is not matched at one end of the junction; a read error may be the cause. This chain connects TRBV20-1 to TRBJ1-4, with D unresolved. CDR1 is DFQATT and CDR2 is SNEGSKA in the germline V gene (reference sequence). This CDR3 is built from 14 residues. The CDR3 DNA follows: TGCAGTGCTAGTTCGGCGACAACTAATGAGAAACTGGTTTTT. As protein: CSASSATTNEKLVF.

The V call is TRBV7-2, the J call TRBJ1-2; D may be TRBD1 (5 bases). The V end was cut by 5 bases, the J end by 11 bases, with 27 bases between. CDR1 is SGHTA, CDR2 FQGNSA, per germline. This CDR3 is 16 amino acids long. Here the CDR3 reads CASSPGGGTYTDTYTF. CDR3 sequence (DNA): TGTGCCAGCAGCCCCGGTGGCGGGACCTACACAGATACGTACACCTTC.

This clonotype was observed many times. This sequence joins TRBV20-1 and TRBJ1-1; D call uncertain. Germline lookup yields CDR1 DFQATT and CDR2 SNEGSKA (reference sequence). Trimming took 0 bases from V and 0 from J, leaving 14 bases between them. The CDR3 runs 16 residues. The CDR3 reads CSARDRLGPMNTEAFF. The CDR3 DNA follows: TGCAGTGCTAGAGATCGGCTAGGGCCGATGAACACTGAAGCTTTCTTT.

The CDR3 DNA is TGTGCCACCAGCAGAGATCGGACAGGGGGCTATGGCTACACCTTC. It encodes CATSRDRTGGYGYTF. V usage is TRBV15 and J usage is TRBJ1-2; 10 positions agree with TRBD1. V gave up 0 bases and J gave up 4 bases; unmatched junction bases: 2. This CDR3 is 15 amino acids long. The germline gives CDR1 LNHNV, CDR2 YYDKDF (reference sequence). Together with reference TRBV15 and TRBJ1-2, the CDR3 gives the full variable domain: DAMVIQNPRYQVTQFGKPVTLSCSQTLNHNVMYWYQQKSSQAPKLLFHYYDKDFNNEADTPDNFQSRRPNTSFCFLDIRSPGLGDTAMYLCATSRDRTGGYGYTFGSGTRLTVV.

This clonotype was observed a single time. At one boundary the junction diverges from the germline segment, which might be a read error. The rearrangement links TRBV7-6 to TRBJ2-5, with D possibly being TRBD1 (6 bases). This CDR3 spans 14 amino acids. Germline V CDR1 and CDR2: SGHVS, FNYEAQ. The DNA of the CDR3 is TGTGCTAGCAGCGAAAAGACACAGGGAGAGACCCAGTACTTC. Protein: CASSEKTQGETQYF.

The rearrangement joins TRBV7-9 to TRBJ1-2; unclear D gene. Germline lookup yields CDR1 SEHNR and CDR2 FQNEAQ (reference sequence). The CDR3 consists of 14 residues. The ends were cut back, 5 bases at V and 2 bases at J, with 12 bases in the middle. CDR3 residues: CASSRLHLNYGYTF. In DNA, the CDR3 is TGTGCCAGCAGCCGACTACACCTGAACTATGGCTACACCTTC.

Points on this clonotype: A much larger clone lies a single base off, so this may be a read error. Since the CDR3 does not end with the conserved phenylalanine or tryptophan, this likely comes from a read error. The chain joins TRBV4-3 to TRBJ1-1; possible D gene TRBD1, 6 bases. The CDR3 covers 16 residues. V was shortened by 2 bases and J by 1 base, with 14 bases between the two germline ends. Germline V gene lookup returns CDR1 LGHNA and CDR2 YSLEER. CDR3 sequence reads: CASSQIPGTTNTEAFL. CDR3 DNA: TGCGCCAGCAGCCAAATTCCCGGGACAACGAACACTGAAGCTTTCCTT.

The sample holds one count of this clonotype. The J gene is TRBJ1-1, the V gene TRBV10-1, with D unclear. Germline CDR1 reads WNHNN; CDR2 reads SYGVQD (reference sequence). V was cut by 2 bases and J by 4 bases, with 14 bases left in between. This CDR3 is built from 15 residues. The CDR3 coding sequence is TGCGCCAGCAGTGAGAAAAGGTACGGGAGCACTGAAGCTTTCTTT. The encoded protein is CASSEKRYGSTEAFF.

This chain joins TRBV5-4 and TRBJ1-6; D unresolved. The CDR3 totals 17 residues. The V gene's germline CDR1 is SGHNT and CDR2 YYREEE (reference sequence). Trimming left V 4 bases short and J 5 bases short, with 19 bases between. CDR3 coding DNA: TGTGCCAGCAGCGCGACACCGGGAATGGGCGATAATTCACCCCTCCACTTT. Protein: CASSATPGMGDNSPLHF. Full variable domain (outside the CDR3, taken from reference TRBV5-4 and TRBJ1-6): ETGVTQSPTHLIKTRGQQVTLRCSSQSGHNTVSWYQQALGQGPQFIFQYYREEENGRGNFPPRFSGLQFPNYSSELNVNALELDDSALYLCASSATPGMGDNSPLHFGNGTRLTVT.